The rows below give T cell receptor beta chains drawn from one sample of a study of vaccination and CD4 T cells after COVID-19. TCRdb itself ran the PCR reads through MiXCR, one entry per CDR3 protein. The sample contains 20,000 or so distinct CDR3 sequences, about 56% of which appear only once. Their antigens remain unidentified. What was sequenced was CD4+ T cells from blood, cultured in vitro. The receptors stem from a human donor who had recovered from COVID-19. The CDR3 runs from the conserved cysteine through the conserved F or W. The order of the fields is V gene, D gene, J gene, clone size, CDR3 DNA, CDR3 protein. The D gene is left open where the match is weak. Not all rows give a size; the values are once, few, many and, for expanded clones, a class.

V: TRBV10-2
D: TRBD1
J: TRBJ2-7
size: NA
DNA: TGCGCCAGCAGTGAGGGGACAGGGGGCTACGAGCAGTACTTC
CDR3: CASSEGTGGYEQYF

V: TRBV7-8
D: NA
J: TRBJ2-1
size: NA
DNA: TGTGCCAGCAGCTTAAGACTGCCCTACAATGAGCAGTTCTTC
CDR3: CASSLRLPYNEQFF

V: TRBV30
D: NA
J: TRBJ2-6
size: NA
DNA: TGTGCCTGGGACCGATCGCTGGGACACCGCAGTTCTGGGGCCAACGTCCTGACTTTC
CDR3: CAWDRSLGHRSSGANVLTF

V: TRBV7-2
D: NA
J: TRBJ2-1
size: NA
DNA: TGTGCCAGCAGCTTATACCAGGGGTCCTACAATGAGCAGTTCTTC
CDR3: CASSLYQGSYNEQFF

V: TRBV7-2
D: TRBD1
J: TRBJ1-2
size: NA
DNA: TGTGCCAGCAGCTCACAGAGACAGGGGGCTAACTATGGCTACACCTTC
CDR3: CASSSQRQGANYGYTF

V: TRBV6-1
D: NA
J: TRBJ2-1
size: NA
DNA: TGTGCCAGCAGGGAAGCGGGTACGCACAATGAGCAGTTCTTC
CDR3: CASREAGTHNEQFF

V: TRBV7-3
D: NA
J: TRBJ2-3
size: few
DNA: TGTGCCAGCAGCGGGAACGGAGGGACAGATACGCAGTATTTT
CDR3: CASSGNGGTDTQYF

V: TRBV20-1
D: NA
J: TRBJ2-5
size: NA
DNA: TGCAGTGCTATAGAGTTGGAGACCCAGTACTTC
CDR3: CSAIELETQYF

V: TRBV7-2
D: TRBD1
J: TRBJ1-1
size: NA
DNA: TGTGCCAGCAGCCGACGGCCGGGACAGGGGGGCACTGAAGCTTTCTTT
CDR3: CASSRRPGQGGTEAFF

V: TRBV7-9
D: TRBD2
J: TRBJ2-5
size: NA
DNA: TGTGCCAGCAGTCCCGGACTAGTCGAAGAGACCCAGTACTTC
CDR3: CASSPGLVEETQYF

V: TRBV24-1
D: NA
J: TRBJ2-7
size: few
DNA: TGTGCCACCAGTGATCCGGGGGGCTCTAGCTCCTACGAGCAGTACTTC
CDR3: CATSDPGGSSSYEQYF

V: TRBV6-1
D: TRBD1
J: TRBJ2-7
size: once
DNA: TGTGCCAGCAGTAAATCCGGGACAGACCCCTACGAGCAGTACTTC
CDR3: CASSKSGTDPYEQYF

V: TRBV12-3/TRBV12-4
D: NA
J: TRBJ2-3
size: few
DNA: TGTGCCAGCAGTCCCACAGGCGGGTTTACAGATACGCAGTATTTT
CDR3: CASSPTGGFTDTQYF

V: TRBV2
D: TRBD1
J: TRBJ1-1
size: NA
DNA: TGTGCCAGCAGCTTACAGGGGGCGGGCACTGAAGCTTTCTTT
CDR3: CASSLQGAGTEAFF